This TCR beta chain was recovered during a study of T cell responses to AZD1222 COVID-19 vaccine. Study-wide results and caveats: A rise in Spike-specific TCR breadth and depth followed two AZD1222 doses. It was only a handful of AZD1222 recipients who were seropositive at baseline.

A single count supports this clone. Its specificity is unknown. Assay used: immunoSEQ multiplex PCR; TCRdb lists only in-frame clones, some missing. The data hold roughly 100,000 clones, with 70% to 90% observed a single time. The CDR3 length is 12 residues. The J segment lost 10 bases and the V segment lost 6 bases, leaving 6 bases of the junction unmatched. Germline values: CDR1 MDHEN, CDR2 SYDVKM. This TCR came from an adult in good health. The rearrangement joins TRBV28 to TRBJ2-4, with 7 bases aligning to TRBD2. Sample: peripheral blood, taken on day 0 of AZD1222 vaccination. CDR3 sequence reads: CASSRGELIQYF. CDR3 in DNA: TGTGCCAGCAGCCGGGGGGAGCTTATTCAGTACTTC. Complete variable domain (other parts from reference TRBV28 and TRBJ2-4): DVKVTQSSRYLVKRTGEKVFLECVQDMDHENMFWYRQDPGLGLRLIYFSYDVKMKEKGDIPEGYSVSREKKERFSLILESASTNQTSMYLCASSRGELIQYFGAGTRLSVL.